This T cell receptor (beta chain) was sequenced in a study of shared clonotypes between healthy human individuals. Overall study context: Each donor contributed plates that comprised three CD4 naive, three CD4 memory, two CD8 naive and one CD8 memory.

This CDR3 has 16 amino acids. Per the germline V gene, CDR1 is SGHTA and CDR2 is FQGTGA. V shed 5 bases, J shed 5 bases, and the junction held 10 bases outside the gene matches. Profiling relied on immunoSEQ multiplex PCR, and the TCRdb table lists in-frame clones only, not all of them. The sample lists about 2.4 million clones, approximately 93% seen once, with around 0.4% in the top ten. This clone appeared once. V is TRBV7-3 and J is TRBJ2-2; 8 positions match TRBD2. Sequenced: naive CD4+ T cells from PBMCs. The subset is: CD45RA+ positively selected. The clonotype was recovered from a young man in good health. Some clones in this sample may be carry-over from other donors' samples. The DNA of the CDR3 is TGTGCCAGCAGCCCTCAAGCGGGAGTTTGGACCGGGGAGCTGTTTTTT. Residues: CASSPQAGVWTGELFF.